This T cell receptor (beta chain) emerged from a study of neurological immune-mediated disorders. In this sample, this clonotype turned up many times. Its antigen remains unidentified. Whole-study findings and limits: HTLV-1-associated myelopathy displayed the greatest TCR clonal expansion, and multiple sclerosis exhibited the smallest, lower than that of healthy controls.

Noted time point: technical triplicate 3. The authors made cDNA by 5'RACE with 10-nucleotide random UMIs. TCRdb called the 5' RACE reads again in MiXCR, with one record for every CDR3 protein. Of 45,000 or so distinct CDR3 sequences detected, 20% to 25% appear once; the ten largest clones hold around 4%. This CDR3 has 16 amino acids. The germline V gene encodes CDR1 SGHRS and CDR2 YFSETQ. J was trimmed by 6 bases and V by 4 bases; bases with no gene match: 10. The genes are TRBV5-1 and TRBJ2-3; 11 bases are a match to TRBD2. This clonotype was obtained from a man between 60 and 75 years old with HTLV-1-associated myelopathy (HAM/TSP). Specimen: PBMCs. DNA of the CDR3: TGCGCCAGCAGCCCCCCTCTAGCGGGAGGAAGGGATACGCAGTATTTT. Translated: CASSPPLAGGRDTQYF.